These T cell receptor beta chains were read from a single sample in a study of cytomegalovirus exposure and HLA in healthy donors. TCRdb's copy holds only in-frame clones and misses some; the assay was immunoSEQ multiplex PCR. Of about 93,000 clones listed, roughly 79% are singletons. The sample consisted of PBMCs. These receptors originate from a man between 25 and 39 years old in good health and CMV-seronegative. Both conserved end residues are part of each CDR3.

J gene,V gene,CDR3 protein
TRBJ1-1,TRBV23-1,CASTLMMDRAGDTEAFF
TRBJ2-7,TRBV7-9,CASRAGQGAYEQYF
TRBJ2-3,TRBV9,CASSVASGYGSTDTQYF
TRBJ1-2,TRBV9,CASSAGGGQYYGYTF
TRBJ1-1,TRBV7-9,CASSRTTEAFF
TRBJ1-4,TRBV2,CASNEDGGKLFF
TRBJ1-1,TRBV5-1,CASSHLTGNTEAFF
TRBJ2-1,TRBV28,CASSLPGTGARDEQFF
TRBJ2-2,TRBV9,CASSVVPGGELFF
TRBJ1-5,TRBV7-6,CASSLGAGGNQPQHF
TRBJ2-3,TRBV5-4,CASSTRGTQYF
TRBJ2-7,TRBV19,CASSIETRHSYEQYF
TRBJ2-2,TRBV18,CASSPPMGVGAGELFF
TRBJ1-2,TRBV7-8,CASSWDRLEGGYTF
TRBJ1-2,TRBV6-5,CASSNRGRYGYTF
TRBJ2-5,TRBV27,CASSLGDSQETQYF
TRBJ2-2,TRBV7-9,CASSPFFSGKNTGELFF
TRBJ2-1,TRBV6-5,CATEPRGVHEQFF
TRBJ2-7,TRBV4-3,CASSPKSTSGVFEQYF
TRBJ1-2,TRBV7-6,CASSPTPGLNYGYTF
TRBJ2-3,TRBV6-5,CASSRTVYTDTQYF
TRBJ1-4,TRBV7-2,CASSLAYGEKLFF
TRBJ2-2,TRBV14,CASSQVGTRLTTGELFF
TRBJ1-2,TRBV4-1,CASSQSGIGGFYGYTF
TRBJ1-6,TRBV5-1,CASSPSGTGSSPLHF
TRBJ1-6,TRBV7-9,CASSRHERNSPLHF
TRBJ1-1,TRBV13,CASSLKVIQGENTEAFF
TRBJ1-2,TRBV19,CASSIGQGAYGYTF
TRBJ2-7,TRBV19,CASKTRGGPYEQYF